The text below deals with one T cell receptor beta chain. Its cognate antigen is unknown. Universal primer sites and UMIs were introduced during 5'RACE template-switching synthesis of TCR cDNA. TCRdb re-called the 5' RACE reads with MiXCR, one entry per CDR3 protein. The data contain 160,000 or so distinct CDR3 sequences, 5.5% to 7.5% of them singletons. The data were taken from a study of T cells after yellow fever vaccination. At the level of the study: The fractions with low cell numbers were processed using SMART-Seq v4 Ultra Low Input. Study conclusions and caveats: Few clonotypes appeared in both CD4 and CD8 compartments. Researchers report a weaker secondary response that nonetheless peaked faster, day 5 versus 15.

The sample consisted of CD4+ T cells sorted from PBMCs, taken 4 to 5 days after the first yellow fever vaccination. The source of this sequence is a man between 18 and 29 years old who received the YFV17D yellow fever vaccine.

CDR3 protein: CASSSEQGAREKLFF. CDR3 nucleotide sequence: TGTGCCAGCAGCTCGGAACAGGGGGCACGGGAAAAACTGTTTTTT. This chain uses TRBV5-4 with TRBJ1-4; 9 nucleotides align to TRBD1. The CDR3 runs 15 residues. In germline, CDR1 is SGHNT, CDR2 YYREEE (reference sequence). V lost 3 bases, J lost 8 bases, and 8 bases stayed unmatched.